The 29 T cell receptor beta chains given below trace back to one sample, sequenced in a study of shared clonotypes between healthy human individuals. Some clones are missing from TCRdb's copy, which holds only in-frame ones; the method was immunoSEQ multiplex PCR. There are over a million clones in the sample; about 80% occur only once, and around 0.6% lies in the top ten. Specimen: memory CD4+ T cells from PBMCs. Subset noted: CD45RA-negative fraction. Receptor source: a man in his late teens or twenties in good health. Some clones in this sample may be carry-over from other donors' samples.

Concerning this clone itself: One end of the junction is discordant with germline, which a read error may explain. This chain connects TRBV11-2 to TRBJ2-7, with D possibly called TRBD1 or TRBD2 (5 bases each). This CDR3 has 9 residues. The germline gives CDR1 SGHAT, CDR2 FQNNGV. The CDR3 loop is CASSPGTCF. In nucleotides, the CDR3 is TGTGCCAGCAGCCCAGGGACGTGCTTC.

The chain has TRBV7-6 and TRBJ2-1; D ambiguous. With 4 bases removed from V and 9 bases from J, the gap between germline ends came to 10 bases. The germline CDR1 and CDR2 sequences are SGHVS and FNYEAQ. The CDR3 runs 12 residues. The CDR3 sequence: CASSSFRAEQFF. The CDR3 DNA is TGTGCCAGCAGCTCCTTCCGGGCTGAGCAGTTCTTC.

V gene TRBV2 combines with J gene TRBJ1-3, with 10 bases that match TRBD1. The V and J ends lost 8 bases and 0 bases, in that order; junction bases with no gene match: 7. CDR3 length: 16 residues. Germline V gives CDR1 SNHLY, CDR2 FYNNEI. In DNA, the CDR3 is TGTGCCAGCTCCCGGGACAGGGGATCCTCTGGAAACACCATATATTTT. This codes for CASSRDRGSSGNTIYF.

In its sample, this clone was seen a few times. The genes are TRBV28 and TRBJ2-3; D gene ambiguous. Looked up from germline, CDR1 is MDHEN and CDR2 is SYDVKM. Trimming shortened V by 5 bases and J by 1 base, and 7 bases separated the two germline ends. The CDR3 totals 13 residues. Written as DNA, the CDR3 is TGTGCCAGCAGTCCCCCACGCACAGATACGCAGTATTTT. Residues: CASSPPRTDTQYF.

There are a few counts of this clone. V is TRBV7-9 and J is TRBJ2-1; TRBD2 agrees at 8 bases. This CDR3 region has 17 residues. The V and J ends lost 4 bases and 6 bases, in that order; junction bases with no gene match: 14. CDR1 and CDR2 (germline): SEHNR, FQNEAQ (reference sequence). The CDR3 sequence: CASSSPKGAGAGNEQFF. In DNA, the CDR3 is TGTGCCAGCAGCTCCCCGAAGGGAGCGGGAGCCGGCAATGAGCAGTTCTTC.

Written as DNA, the CDR3 is TGTGCCAGCAGCCTTCTTACCGGCCGTCCGGGGGCCAAAAACTACGAGCAGTACTTC. Encoded protein: CASSLLTGRPGAKNYEQYF. This chain connects TRBV16 to TRBJ2-7, with D perhaps TRBD1 or TRBD2 (6 bases each). CDR1 is KGHSY, CDR2 FQNENV, per germline. This CDR3 comprises 19 residues. The ends were cut back, 4 bases at V and 3 bases at J, with 28 bases in the middle.

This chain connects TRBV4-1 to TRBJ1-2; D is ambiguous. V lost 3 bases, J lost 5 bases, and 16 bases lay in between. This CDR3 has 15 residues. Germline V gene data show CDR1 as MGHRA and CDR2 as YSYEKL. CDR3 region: CASSQAGWLNYGYTF. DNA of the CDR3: TGCGCCAGCAGCCAGGCCGGATGGCTTAATTATGGCTACACCTTC.

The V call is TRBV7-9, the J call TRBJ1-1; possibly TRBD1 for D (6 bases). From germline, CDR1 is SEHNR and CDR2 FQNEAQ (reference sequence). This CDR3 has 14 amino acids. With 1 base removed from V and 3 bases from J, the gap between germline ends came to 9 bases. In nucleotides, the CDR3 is TGTGCCAGCAGCTTAGGAGGACAGTACACTGAAGCTTTCTTT. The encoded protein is CASSLGGQYTEAFF.

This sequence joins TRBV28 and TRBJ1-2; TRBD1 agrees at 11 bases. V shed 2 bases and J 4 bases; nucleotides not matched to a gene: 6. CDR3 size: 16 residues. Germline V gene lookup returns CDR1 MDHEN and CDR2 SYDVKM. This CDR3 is CASSLKVGQGVYGYTF. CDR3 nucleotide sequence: TGTGCCAGCAGTTTAAAGGTGGGACAGGGGGTCTATGGCTACACCTTC.

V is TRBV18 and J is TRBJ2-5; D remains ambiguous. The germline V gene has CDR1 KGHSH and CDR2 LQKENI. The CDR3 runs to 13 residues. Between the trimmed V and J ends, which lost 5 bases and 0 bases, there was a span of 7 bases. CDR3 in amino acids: CASSVGYQETQYF. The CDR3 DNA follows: TGTGCCAGCTCAGTAGGGTACCAAGAGACCCAGTACTTC.

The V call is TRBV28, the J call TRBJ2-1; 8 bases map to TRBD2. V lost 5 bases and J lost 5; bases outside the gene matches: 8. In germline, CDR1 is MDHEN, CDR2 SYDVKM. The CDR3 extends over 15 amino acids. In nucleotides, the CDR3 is TGTGCCAGCAGTCCTCCCGGGACTAGACACAATGAGCAGTTCTTC. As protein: CASSPPGTRHNEQFF.

The CDR3 reads CASGPPLLEQYF. The CDR3, as DNA: TGTGCCAGCGGCCCCCCTCTGTTAGAGCAGTACTTC. This chain joins TRBV28 and TRBJ2-7; D not resolved. Germline values: CDR1 MDHEN, CDR2 SYDVKM. V was trimmed by 8 bases and J by 7 bases, leaving 15 bases between them. The CDR3 runs 12 residues.

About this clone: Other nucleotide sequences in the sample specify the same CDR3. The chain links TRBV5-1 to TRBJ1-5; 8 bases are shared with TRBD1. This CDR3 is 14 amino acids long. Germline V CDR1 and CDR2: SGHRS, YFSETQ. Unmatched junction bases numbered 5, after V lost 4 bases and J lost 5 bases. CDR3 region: CASSTGQGDQPQHF. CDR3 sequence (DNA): TGCGCCAGCAGCACTGGACAGGGTGATCAGCCCCAGCATTTT.

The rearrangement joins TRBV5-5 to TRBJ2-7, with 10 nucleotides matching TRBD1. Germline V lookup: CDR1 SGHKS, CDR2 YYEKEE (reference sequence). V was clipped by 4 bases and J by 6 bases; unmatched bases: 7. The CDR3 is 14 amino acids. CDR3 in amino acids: CASSIFGTGVEQYF. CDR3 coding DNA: TGTGCCAGCAGCATCTTCGGGACAGGGGTCGAGCAGTACTTC.

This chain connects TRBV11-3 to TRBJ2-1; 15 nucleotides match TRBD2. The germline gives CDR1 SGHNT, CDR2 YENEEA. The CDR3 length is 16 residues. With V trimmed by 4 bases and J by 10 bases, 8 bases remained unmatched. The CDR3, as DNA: TGTGCCAGCAGCTCATCCGGGACTAGCGGGGGGAGAGAGCAGTTCTTC. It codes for CASSSSGTSGGREQFF.

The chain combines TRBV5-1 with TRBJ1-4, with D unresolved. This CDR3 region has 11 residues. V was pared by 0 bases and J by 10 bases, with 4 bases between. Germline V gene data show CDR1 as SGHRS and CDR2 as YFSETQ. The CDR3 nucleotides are TGCGCCAGCAGCTTGGAGGGAAAACTGTTTTTT. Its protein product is CASSLEGKLFF.

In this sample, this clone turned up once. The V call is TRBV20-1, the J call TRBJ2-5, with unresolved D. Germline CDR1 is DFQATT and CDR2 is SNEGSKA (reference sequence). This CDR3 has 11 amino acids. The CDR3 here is CRGRLGETQYF. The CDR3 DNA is TGCAGGGGAAGATTGGGGGAGACCCAGTACTTC.

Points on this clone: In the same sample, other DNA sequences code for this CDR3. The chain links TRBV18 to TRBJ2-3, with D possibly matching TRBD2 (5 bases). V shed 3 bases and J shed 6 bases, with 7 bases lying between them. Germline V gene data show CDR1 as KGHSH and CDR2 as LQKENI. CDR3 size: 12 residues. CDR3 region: CASSPPGDTQYF. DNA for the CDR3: TGTGCCAGCTCACCCCCGGGGGATACGCAGTATTTT.

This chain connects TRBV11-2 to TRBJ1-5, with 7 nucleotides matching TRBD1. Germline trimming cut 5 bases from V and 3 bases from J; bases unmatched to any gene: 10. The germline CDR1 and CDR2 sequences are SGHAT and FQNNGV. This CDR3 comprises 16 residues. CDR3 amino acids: CASSPSRDSANQPQHF. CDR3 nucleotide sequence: TGTGCCAGCAGCCCGTCCCGGGACAGTGCCAATCAGCCCCAGCATTTT.

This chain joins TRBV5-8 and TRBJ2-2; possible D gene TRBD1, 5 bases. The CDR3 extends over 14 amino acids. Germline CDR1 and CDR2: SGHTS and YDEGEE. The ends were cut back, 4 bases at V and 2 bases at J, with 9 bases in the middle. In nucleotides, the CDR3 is TGTGCCAGCAGCCGACAGTTAAACACCGGGGAGCTGTTTTTT. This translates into CASSRQLNTGELFF.

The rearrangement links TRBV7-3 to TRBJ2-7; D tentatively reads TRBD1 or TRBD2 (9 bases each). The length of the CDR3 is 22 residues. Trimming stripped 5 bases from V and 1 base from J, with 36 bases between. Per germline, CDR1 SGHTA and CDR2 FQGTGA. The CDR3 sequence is CASSHSLPRDRVISGSSYEQYF. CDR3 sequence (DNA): TGTGCCAGCAGCCACAGCCTACCCCGGGACAGGGTTATTAGCGGGAGTTCCTACGAGCAGTACTTC.

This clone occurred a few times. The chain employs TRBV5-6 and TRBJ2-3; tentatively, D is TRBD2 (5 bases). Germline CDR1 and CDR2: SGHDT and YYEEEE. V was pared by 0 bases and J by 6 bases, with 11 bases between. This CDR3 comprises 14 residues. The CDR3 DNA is TGTGCCAGCAGCTTGGCCAGAGGGTGGGATACGCAGTATTTT. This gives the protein CASSLARGWDTQYF.

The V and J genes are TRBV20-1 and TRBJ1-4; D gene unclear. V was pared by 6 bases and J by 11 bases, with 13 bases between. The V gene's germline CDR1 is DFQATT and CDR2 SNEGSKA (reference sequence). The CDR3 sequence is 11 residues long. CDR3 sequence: CSATGGWKLFF. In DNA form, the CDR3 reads TGCAGTGCCACTGGTGGGTGGAAACTGTTTTTT.

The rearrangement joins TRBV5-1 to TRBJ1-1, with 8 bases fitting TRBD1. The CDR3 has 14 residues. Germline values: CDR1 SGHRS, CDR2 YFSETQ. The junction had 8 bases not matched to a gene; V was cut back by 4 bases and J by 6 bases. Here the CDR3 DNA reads TGCGCCAGCAGCCGGGGACAGGATTCTGCTGAAGCTTTCTTT. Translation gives CASSRGQDSAEAFF. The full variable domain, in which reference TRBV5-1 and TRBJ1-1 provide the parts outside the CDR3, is KAGVTQTPRYLIKTRGQQVTLSCSPISGHRSVSWYQQTPGQGLQFLFEYFSETQRNKGNFPGRFSGRQFSNSRSEMNVSTLELGDSALYLCASSRGQDSAEAFFGQGTRLTVV.

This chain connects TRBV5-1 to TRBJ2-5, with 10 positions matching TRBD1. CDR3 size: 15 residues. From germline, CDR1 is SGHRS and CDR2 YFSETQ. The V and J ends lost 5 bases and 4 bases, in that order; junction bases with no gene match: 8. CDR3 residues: CASRRGTGVRETQYF. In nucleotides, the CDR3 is TGCGCCAGCAGGCGCGGGACAGGGGTACGAGAGACCCAGTACTTC. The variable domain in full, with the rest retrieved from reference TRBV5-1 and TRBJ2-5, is KAGVTQTPRYLIKTRGQQVTLSCSPISGHRSVSWYQQTPGQGLQFLFEYFSETQRNKGNFPGRFSGRQFSNSRSEMNVSTLELGDSALYLCASRRGTGVRETQYFGPGTRLLVL.

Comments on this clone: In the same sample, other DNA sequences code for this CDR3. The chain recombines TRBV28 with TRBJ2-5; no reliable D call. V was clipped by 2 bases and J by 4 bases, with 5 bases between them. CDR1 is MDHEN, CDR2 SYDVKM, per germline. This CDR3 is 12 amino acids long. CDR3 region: CASSLPGETQYF. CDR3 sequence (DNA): TGTGCCAGCAGTTTACCGGGAGAGACCCAGTACTTC.

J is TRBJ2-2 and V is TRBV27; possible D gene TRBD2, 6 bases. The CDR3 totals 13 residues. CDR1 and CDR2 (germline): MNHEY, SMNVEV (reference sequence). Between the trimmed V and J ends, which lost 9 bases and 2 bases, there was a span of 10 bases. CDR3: CARPGLNTGELFF. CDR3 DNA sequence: TGTGCCAGACCGGGACTTAACACCGGGGAGCTGTTTTTT.

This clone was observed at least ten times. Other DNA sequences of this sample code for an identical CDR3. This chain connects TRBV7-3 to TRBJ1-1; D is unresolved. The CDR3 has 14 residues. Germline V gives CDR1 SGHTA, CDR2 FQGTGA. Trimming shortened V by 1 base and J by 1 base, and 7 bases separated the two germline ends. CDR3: CASSLSRGNTEAFF. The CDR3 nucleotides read TGTGCCAGCAGCTTAAGTAGAGGGAACACTGAAGCTTTCTTT. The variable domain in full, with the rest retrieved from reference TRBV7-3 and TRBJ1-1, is GAGVSQTPSNKVTEKGKYVELRCDPISGHTALYWYRQSLGQGPEFLIYFQGTGAADDSGLPNDRFFAVRPEGSVSTLKIQRTERGDSAVYLCASSLSRGNTEAFFGQGTRLTVV.

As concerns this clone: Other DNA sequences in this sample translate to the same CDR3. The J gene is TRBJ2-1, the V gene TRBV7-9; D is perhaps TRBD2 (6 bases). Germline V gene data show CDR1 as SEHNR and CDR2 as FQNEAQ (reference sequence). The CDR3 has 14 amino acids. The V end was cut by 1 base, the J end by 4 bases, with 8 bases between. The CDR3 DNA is TGTGCCAGCAGCTTAGAGGGGACTTACAATGAGCAGTTCTTC. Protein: CASSLEGTYNEQFF.